This T cell receptor beta chain was retrieved from a study of blood T cells in healthy people across ages (dated by TCRdb to the mid-2010s). Context from the whole study: In model experiments, template switching captured about one uniquely barcoded TCR beta cDNA molecule for every two T cells. Age-related changes in TCR beta repertoire diversity were measured in the study by deep sequencing normalized with unique cDNA molecular identifiers. Four age groups were formed from the donors: young (average 16 years), middle-aged (around 40), aged (about 68) and long-lived (around 82). To avoid experimental bias, donors of different ages were distributed randomly across sequencing lanes. The study analyzed two additional independent replicas of 1 million unique cDNA reads from the same blood draw for two donors, one aged 18 to 30 and one aged 80 or older.

This clonotype appeared a few times. No antigen is known for it. Per-base qualities were not stored, and no clone one base away is much larger. Donors were roughly 40 systemically healthy Caucasian individuals from Russia aged roughly 6 to 90 years. Each donor gave ten milliliters of peripheral blood, collected into EDTA-treated Vacutainer tubes. Ficoll-Paque density-gradient centrifugation was used to isolate PBMCs, with at least 7 million obtained per sample. Trizol reagent was used to extract total RNA from the PBMCs, yielding at least 5 micrograms per sample. For every donor, flow cytometry on a PBMC aliquot measured the percentage of naive CD45RAhigh/CD27high T cells. Library generation was performed with 5' RACE. The sequencer was an Illumina HiSeq 2500. A second roughly 6 to 12 cycle PCR used a sample-barcoded 5' primer and a J-beta primer mix. A unique molecular identifier was introduced onto each TCR beta cDNA molecule by a template-switch 5' adaptor carrying 12 random nucleotides. At least 2.5 million CDR3-containing paired-end reads were obtained from each sample. The Mint cDNA synthesis kit, primed by a TRBC-specific oligonucleotide, was used to synthesize first-strand cDNA from all RNA. Following uracil-DNA glycosylase treatment, all cDNA underwent a first 18-cycle PCR with the universal primers M1SS and BC2_uni_R. Turning to the authors' computational methods: For normalization, 1 million high-quality reads, each with a distinct molecular identifier, were randomly selected from each sample. Reads sharing molecular identifiers were discarded rather than binned into consensus sequences. MiTCR, run with a Q25 quality threshold and the strictest error-elimination algorithm, handled CDR3 identification, clonotype clustering and error correction. Lower-bound total TCR beta diversity was estimated with a nonparametric unseen species model using Euler transformation. TCRdb passed the public sequencing reads through fastp at Q25 and MiXCR, retaining productive beta sequences. Rows are combined by CDR3 protein, so each entry shows the most common genes and DNA. The V and J calls follow TCRdb's processing rather than the paper's. Present in this sample are about 680,000 distinct CDR3 sequences, over 45% of which were seen just once. The ten largest account for around a third of the sample.

According to the germline V gene, CDR1 reads SGHTA and CDR2 reads FQGNSA. CDR3 length: 15 amino acids, cysteine to phenylalanine. Only CDR3 DNA is held: 45 bases, read in frame from base 1. Trimming leaves V shorter by 6 bases and J shorter by 8 bases, with the junction holding 9 bases beyond the gene matches. Here is what the overall study found, with its caveats: A strong correlation was found between observed TCR beta diversity and the percentage of naive T cells measured by flow cytometry. Conclusive comparison of naive and antigen-experienced compartments was prevented by the profiling of bulk unsorted PBMCs. Estimates of total diversity from one million sequenced T cells were regarded as lower bounds and underestimates. Compared with the aged group, the long-lived group had more naive CD4+ T cells, fewer expanded clones and increased TCR diversity, suggesting age selection. The CMV infection status of donors was not known, potentially confounding age-related changes in expanded clonotypes. As age increased, observed TCR beta diversity per million T cells dropped in a roughly linear way, and a significant reduction was already evident by age about 36.

The chain uses TRBV7-2 and TRBJ2-1, with TRBD2 matching 11 junction bases. The receptor's source is a woman aged 55 to 70 in good health. The sample taken for sequencing was blood. For the CDR3, the sequence is CASRKTSGSGYEQFF. The bases read TGTGCCAGCAGGAAAACTAGCGGGAGTGGGTATGAGCAGTTCTTC.